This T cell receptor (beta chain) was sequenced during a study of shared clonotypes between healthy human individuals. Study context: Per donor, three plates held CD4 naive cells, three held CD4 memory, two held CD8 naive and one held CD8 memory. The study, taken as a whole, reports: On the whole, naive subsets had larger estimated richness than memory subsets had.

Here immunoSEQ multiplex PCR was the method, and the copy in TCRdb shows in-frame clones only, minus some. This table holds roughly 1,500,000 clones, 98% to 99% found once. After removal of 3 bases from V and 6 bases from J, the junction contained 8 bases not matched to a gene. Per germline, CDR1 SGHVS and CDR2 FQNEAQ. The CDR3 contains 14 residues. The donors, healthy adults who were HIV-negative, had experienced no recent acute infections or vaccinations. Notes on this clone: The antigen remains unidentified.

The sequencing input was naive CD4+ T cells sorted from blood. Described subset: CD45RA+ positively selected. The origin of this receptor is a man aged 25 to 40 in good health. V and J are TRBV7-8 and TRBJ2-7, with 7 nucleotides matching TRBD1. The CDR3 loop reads CASSFNTGAGEQYF. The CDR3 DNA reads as TGTGCCAGCAGCTTTAACACAGGGGCCGGCGAGCAGTACTTC. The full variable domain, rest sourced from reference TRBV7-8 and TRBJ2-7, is GAGVSQSPRYKVAKRGQDVALRCDPISGHVSLFWYQQALGQGPEFLTYFQNEAQLDKSGLPSDRFFAERPEGSVSTLKIQRTQQEDSAVYLCASSFNTGAGEQYFGPGTRLTVT.